Listed below are T cell receptor beta chains from one sample, sequenced in a study of blood T cell repertoires in COVID-19. Clones were read by immunoSEQ multiplex PCR, and TCRdb kept only the in-frame ones, dropping some. The table records 120,000 or so clones, approximately 86% of them present only once. Sequenced input: peripheral blood. All receptors come from a woman aged 45 to 65 with active or convalescent COVID-19. CDR3s include the opening cysteine and the closing phenylalanine or tryptophan. Fields, in order: clone size, J gene, D gene, V gene, CDR3 protein, CDR3 DNA. A D gene is named only where the DNA matches it firmly. Clone sizes are given selectively: once, few, many, or a class where the clone is expanded.

NA	TRBJ2-5	NA	TRBV5-1	CASSWRPPQETQYF	TGCGCCAGCAGCTGGCGGCCACCACAAGAGACCCAGTACTTC
NA	TRBJ2-3	NA	TRBV4-2	CASSQDRSLGTQYF	TGTGCCAGCAGCCAAGATCGGAGTTTAGGTACGCAGTATTTT
once	TRBJ2-7	TRBD2	TRBV6-5	CASRPHSGSYEQYF	TGTGCCAGCAGACCACATAGCGGGAGTTACGAGCAGTACTTC
NA	TRBJ1-3	NA	TRBV3-1/TRBV3-2	CASSHGIAGNTIYF	TGTGCCAGCAGCCACGGGATCGCTGGAAACACCATATATTTT
NA	TRBJ2-2	TRBD2	TRBV7-9	CASSLGAGAGELFF	TGTGCCAGCAGCTTAGGTGCGGGAGCCGGGGAGCTGTTTTTT
once	TRBJ1-5	TRBD1	TRBV28	CATTSSRDRGPGGHQPQHF	TGTGCCACTACCTCGAGTCGGGACAGGGGGCCGGGGGGTCATCAGCCCCAGCATTTT
NA	TRBJ2-3	NA	TRBV7-2	CASSIGGTDTQYF	TGTGCCAGCAGCATTGGAGGAACAGATACGCAGTATTTT
NA	TRBJ2-3	NA	TRBV28	CASSLGRGTSTDTQYF	TGTGCCAGCAGTTTGGGTCGCGGTACTAGCACAGATACGCAGTATTTT
NA	TRBJ2-1	TRBD2	TRBV28	CASSSLAGMNEQFF	TGTGCCAGCAGTTCATTAGCGGGAATGAATGAGCAGTTCTTC
NA	TRBJ1-5	NA	TRBV4-1	CASSPVGGANQPQHF	TGCGCCAGCAGCCCCGTGGGAGGGGCCAATCAGCCCCAGCATTTT
once	TRBJ1-2	TRBD1	TRBV29-1	CSVGQGFNYGYTF	TGCAGCGTTGGACAGGGATTTAACTATGGCTACACCTTC
NA	TRBJ2-2	NA	TRBV11-2	CASSRIDSTRTGELFF	TGTGCCAGCAGCCGAATCGACTCAACACGCACCGGGGAGCTGTTTTTT
NA	TRBJ1-5	TRBD1	TRBV7-7	CASSLGLTGGHNQPQHF	TGTGCTAGCAGCTTAGGGCTGACAGGGGGCCATAATCAGCCCCAGCATTTT
NA	TRBJ2-1	TRBD2	TRBV2	CASSDWALADSYNEQFF	TGTGCCAGCAGTGATTGGGCTCTAGCGGACTCCTACAATGAGCAGTTCTTC
NA	TRBJ2-1	TRBD2	TRBV7-3	CASSALAGVGDEQFF	TGTGCCAGCAGCGCACTAGCGGGAGTCGGGGATGAGCAGTTCTTC
NA	TRBJ2-1	NA	TRBV6-5	CASSGDYPIRFF	TGTGCCAGCAGCGGAGACTACCCCATAAGGTTCTTC
NA	TRBJ2-1	NA	TRBV7-3	CASSKRDKPNEQFF	TGTGCCAGCAGCAAAAGGGACAAACCCAATGAGCAGTTCTTC
NA	TRBJ2-3	TRBD1	TRBV30	CAWAGRRGDTQYF	TGTGCCTGGGCCGGCCGCAGGGGGGATACGCAGTATTTT
once	TRBJ2-1	NA	TRBV24-1	CATGGGAGNEQFF	TGTGCCACCGGGGGGGGCGCTGGAAATGAGCAGTTCTTC
NA	TRBJ2-2	TRBD2	TRBV9	CASTANPLASNTGELFF	TGTGCCAGCACCGCTAACCCACTAGCGTCGAACACCGGGGAGCTGTTTTTT
NA	TRBJ2-3	TRBD2	TRBV10-2	CASSEGTSGRNTDTQYF	TGCGCCAGCAGTGAGGGGACTAGCGGGCGAAACACAGATACGCAGTATTTT
once	TRBJ2-1	TRBD1	TRBV4-1	CASSLTPGQGGFGFVQFF	TGCGCCAGCAGCCTCACACCGGGACAGGGGGGTTTTGGTTTTGTGCAGTTCTTC
NA	TRBJ2-1	TRBD2	TRBV4-1	CASSHALAGGRDNEQFF	TGCGCCAGCAGCCACGCCTTAGCGGGAGGCCGCGACAATGAGCAGTTCTTC
NA	TRBJ2-3	NA	TRBV14	CASSQAPRGDTQYF	TGTGCCAGCAGCCAGGCCCCGCGGGGAGATACGCAGTATTTT
NA	TRBJ1-4	TRBD1	TRBV9	CASSPAGTGDEKLFF	TGTGCCAGCAGCCCAGCCGGGACAGGGGATGAAAAACTGTTTTTT
NA	TRBJ1-4	NA	TRBV19	CASSFSFEGEKLFF	TGTGCCAGTAGTTTCTCCTTCGAGGGTGAAAAACTGTTTTTT
few	TRBJ2-7	TRBD2	TRBV5-1	CASSLGPKREGLLYSYEQYF	TGCGCCAGCAGCTTAGGTCCAAAGCGGGAGGGCCTACTTTACTCCTACGAGCAGTACTTC
NA	TRBJ2-5	NA	TRBV19	CASSSRTGPGAQYF	TGTGCCAGTAGTTCACGGACTGGGCCGGGGGCCCAGTACTTC
NA	TRBJ2-1	TRBD1	TRBV6-4	CASSDSAGQGLGQFF	TGTGCCAGCAGTGACTCAGCGGGACAGGGCCTAGGGCAGTTCTTC
few	TRBJ1-2	TRBD1	TRBV28	CATMDRTNYGYTF	TGTGCCACTATGGACAGGACTAACTATGGCTACACCTTC